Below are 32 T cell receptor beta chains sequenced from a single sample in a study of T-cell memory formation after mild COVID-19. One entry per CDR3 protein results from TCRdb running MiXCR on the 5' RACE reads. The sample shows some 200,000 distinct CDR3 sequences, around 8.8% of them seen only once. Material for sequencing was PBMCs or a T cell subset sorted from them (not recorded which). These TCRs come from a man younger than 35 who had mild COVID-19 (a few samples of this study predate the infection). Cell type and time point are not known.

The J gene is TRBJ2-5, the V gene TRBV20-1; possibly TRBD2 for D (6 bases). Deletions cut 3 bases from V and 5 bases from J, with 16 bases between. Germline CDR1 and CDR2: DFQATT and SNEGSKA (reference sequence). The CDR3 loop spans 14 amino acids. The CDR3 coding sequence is TGCAGTGCTAGTTGGGGGGACTCCTCGGAGACCCAGTACTTC. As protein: CSASWGDSSETQYF.

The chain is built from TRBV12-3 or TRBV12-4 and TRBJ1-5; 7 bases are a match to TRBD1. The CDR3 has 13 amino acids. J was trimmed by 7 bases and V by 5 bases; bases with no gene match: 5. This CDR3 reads CASSPQGGQPQHF. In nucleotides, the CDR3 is TGTGCCAGCAGTCCGCAGGGGGGGCAGCCCCAGCATTTT.

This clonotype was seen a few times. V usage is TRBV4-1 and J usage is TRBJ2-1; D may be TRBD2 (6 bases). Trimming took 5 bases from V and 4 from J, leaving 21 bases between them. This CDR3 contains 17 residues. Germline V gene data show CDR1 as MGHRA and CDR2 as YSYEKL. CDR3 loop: CASSLARGFQTYNEQFF. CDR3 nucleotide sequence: TGCGCCAGCAGCTTGGCACGGGGGTTCCAAACTTACAATGAGCAGTTCTTC.

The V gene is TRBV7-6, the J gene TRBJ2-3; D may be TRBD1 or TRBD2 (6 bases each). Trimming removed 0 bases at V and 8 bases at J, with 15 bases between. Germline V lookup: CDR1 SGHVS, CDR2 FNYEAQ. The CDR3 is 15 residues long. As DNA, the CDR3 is TGTGCCAGCAGCTTAGCGAGGGGGGCACAGATTACGCAGTATTTT. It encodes CASSLARGAQITQYF. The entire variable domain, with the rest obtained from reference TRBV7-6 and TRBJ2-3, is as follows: GAGVSQSPRYKVTKRGQDVALRCDPISGHVSLYWYRQALGQGPEFLTYFNYEAQQDKSGLPNDRFSAERPEGSISTLTIQRTEQRDSAMYRCASSLARGAQITQYFGPGTRLTVL.

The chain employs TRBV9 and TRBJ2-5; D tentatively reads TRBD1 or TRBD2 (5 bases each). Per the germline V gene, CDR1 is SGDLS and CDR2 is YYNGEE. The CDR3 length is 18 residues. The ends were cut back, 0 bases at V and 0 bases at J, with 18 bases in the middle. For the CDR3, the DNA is TGTGCCAGCAGCGTAGACGCATACTTGCGAGGGGACCAAGAGACCCAGTACTTC. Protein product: CASSVDAYLRGDQETQYF. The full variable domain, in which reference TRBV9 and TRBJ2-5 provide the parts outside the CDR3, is DSGVTQTPKHLITATGQRVTLRCSPRSGDLSVYWYQQSLDQGLQFLIQYYNGEERAKGNILERFSAQQFPDLHSELNLSSLELGDSALYFCASSVDAYLRGDQETQYFGPGTRLLVL.

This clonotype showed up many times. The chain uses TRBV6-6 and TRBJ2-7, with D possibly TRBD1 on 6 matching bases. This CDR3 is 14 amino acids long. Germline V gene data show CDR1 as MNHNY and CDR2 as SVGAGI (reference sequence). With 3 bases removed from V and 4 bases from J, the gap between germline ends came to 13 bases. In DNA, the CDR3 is TGTGCCAGCAGTTATGGCCAGGACAGATACGAGCAGTACTTC. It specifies CASSYGQDRYEQYF.

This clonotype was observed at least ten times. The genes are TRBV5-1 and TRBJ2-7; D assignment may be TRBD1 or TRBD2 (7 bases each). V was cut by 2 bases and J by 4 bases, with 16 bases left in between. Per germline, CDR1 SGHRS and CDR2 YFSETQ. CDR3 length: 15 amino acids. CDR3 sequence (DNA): TGCGCCAGCAGCTTCCAGGGGGGGTTGGGGTACGAGCAGTACTTC. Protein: CASSFQGGLGYEQYF.

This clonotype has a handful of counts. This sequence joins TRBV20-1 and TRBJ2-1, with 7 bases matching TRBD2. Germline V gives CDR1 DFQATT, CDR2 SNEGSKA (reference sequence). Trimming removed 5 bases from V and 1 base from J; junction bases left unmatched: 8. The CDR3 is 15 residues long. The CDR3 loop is CSAPNPSGSYNEQFF. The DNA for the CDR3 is TGCAGTGCTCCGAACCCTAGCGGATCCTACAATGAGCAGTTCTTC.

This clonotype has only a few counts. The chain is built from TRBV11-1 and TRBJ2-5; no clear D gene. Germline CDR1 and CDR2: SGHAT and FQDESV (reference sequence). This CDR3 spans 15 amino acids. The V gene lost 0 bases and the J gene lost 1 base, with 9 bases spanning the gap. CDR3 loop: CASSLAAVTQETQYF. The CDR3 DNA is TGTGCCAGCAGCTTAGCGGCGGTAACCCAAGAGACCCAGTACTTC.

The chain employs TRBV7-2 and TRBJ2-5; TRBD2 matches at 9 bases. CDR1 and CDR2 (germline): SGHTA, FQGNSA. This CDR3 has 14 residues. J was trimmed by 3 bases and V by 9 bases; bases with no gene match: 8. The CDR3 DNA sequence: TGTGCCAGTAGGCGCGGCGGGGGGGAAGAGACCCAGTACTTC. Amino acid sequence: CASRRGGGEETQYF.

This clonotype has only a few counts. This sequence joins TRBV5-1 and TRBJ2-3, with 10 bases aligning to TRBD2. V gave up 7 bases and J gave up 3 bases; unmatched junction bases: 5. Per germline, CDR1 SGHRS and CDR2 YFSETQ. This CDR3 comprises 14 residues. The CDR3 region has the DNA TGCGCCAGCTTCAGCGGGGGGGCAACAGATACGCAGTATTTT. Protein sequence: CASFSGGATDTQYF. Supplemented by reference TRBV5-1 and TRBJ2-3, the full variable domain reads KAGVTQTPRYLIKTRGQQVTLSCSPISGHRSVSWYQQTPGQGLQFLFEYFSETQRNKGNFPGRFSGRQFSNSRSEMNVSTLELGDSALYLCASFSGGATDTQYFGPGTRLTVL.

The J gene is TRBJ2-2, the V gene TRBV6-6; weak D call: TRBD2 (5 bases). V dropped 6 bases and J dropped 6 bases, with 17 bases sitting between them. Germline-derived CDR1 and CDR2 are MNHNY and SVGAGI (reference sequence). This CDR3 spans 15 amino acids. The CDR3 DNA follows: TGTGCCAGCAGGGAACGGGGTGACAACCCCGGGGAGCTGTTTTTT. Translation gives CASRERGDNPGELFF.

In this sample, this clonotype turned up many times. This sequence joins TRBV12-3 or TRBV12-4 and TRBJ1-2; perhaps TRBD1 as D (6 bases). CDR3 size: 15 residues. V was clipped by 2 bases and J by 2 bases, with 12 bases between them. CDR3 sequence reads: CASSLSAGVNYGYTF. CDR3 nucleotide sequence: TGTGCCAGCAGTTTATCGGCAGGGGTAAACTATGGCTACACCTTC.

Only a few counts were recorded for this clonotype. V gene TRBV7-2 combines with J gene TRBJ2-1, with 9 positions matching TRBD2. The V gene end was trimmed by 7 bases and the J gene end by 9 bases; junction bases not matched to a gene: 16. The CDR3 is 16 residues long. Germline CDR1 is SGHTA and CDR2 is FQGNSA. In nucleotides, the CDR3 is TGTGCCAGCACCCTAGGGGTAAGCGGGGGGTCTCGTGAGCAGTTCTTC. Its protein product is CASTLGVSGGSREQFF. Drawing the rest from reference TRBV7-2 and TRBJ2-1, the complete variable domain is GAGVSQSPSNKVTEKGKDVELRCDPISGHTALYWYRQSLGQGLEFLIYFQGNSAPDKSGLPSDRFSAERTGGSVSTLTIQRTQQEDSAVYLCASTLGVSGGSREQFFGPGTRLTVL.

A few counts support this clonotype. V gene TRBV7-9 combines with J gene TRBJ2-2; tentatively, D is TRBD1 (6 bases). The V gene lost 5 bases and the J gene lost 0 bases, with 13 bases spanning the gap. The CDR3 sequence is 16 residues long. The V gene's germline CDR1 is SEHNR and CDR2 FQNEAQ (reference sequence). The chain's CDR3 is CASSPIGQPNTGELFF. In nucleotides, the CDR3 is TGTGCCAGCAGCCCGATCGGACAGCCGAACACCGGGGAGCTGTTTTTT.

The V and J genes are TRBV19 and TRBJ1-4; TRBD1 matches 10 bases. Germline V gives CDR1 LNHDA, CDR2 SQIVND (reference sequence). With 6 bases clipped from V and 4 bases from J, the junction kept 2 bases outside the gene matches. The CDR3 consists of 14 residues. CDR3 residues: CASSRDRGNEKLFF. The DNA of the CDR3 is TGTGCCAGTAGCCGGGACAGGGGTAATGAAAAACTGTTTTTT. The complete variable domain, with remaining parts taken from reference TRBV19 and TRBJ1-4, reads DGGITQSPKYLFRKEGQNVTLSCEQNLNHDAMYWYRQDPGQGLRLIYYSQIVNDFQKGDIAEGYSVSREKKESFPLTVTSAQKNPTAFYLCASSRDRGNEKLFFGSGTQLSVL.

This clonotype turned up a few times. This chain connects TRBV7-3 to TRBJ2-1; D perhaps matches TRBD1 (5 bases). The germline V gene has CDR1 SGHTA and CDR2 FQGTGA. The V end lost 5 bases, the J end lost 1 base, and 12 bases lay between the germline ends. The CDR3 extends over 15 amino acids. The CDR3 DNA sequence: TGTGCCAGCAGCCCCCAGGGTAGGTCCTACAATGAGCAGTTCTTC. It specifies CASSPQGRSYNEQFF.

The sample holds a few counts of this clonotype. The CDR3 DNA follows: TGTGCCAGCAGCCAAGTCTCAGGTGAAAAACTGTTTTTT. Its protein is CASSQVSGEKLFF. The chain has TRBV4-2 and TRBJ1-4; no clear D gene. CDR1 LGHNA and CDR2 YNFKEQ come from the germline V gene. CDR3 length equals 13 residues. Deletions cut 1 base from V and 7 bases from J, with 7 bases between.

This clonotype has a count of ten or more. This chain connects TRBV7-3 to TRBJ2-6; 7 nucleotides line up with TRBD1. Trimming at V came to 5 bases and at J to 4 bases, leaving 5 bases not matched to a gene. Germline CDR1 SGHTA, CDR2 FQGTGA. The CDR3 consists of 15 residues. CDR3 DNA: TGTGCCAGCAGCAGGACAGGCTCAGGGGCCAACGTCCTGACTTTC. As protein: CASSRTGSGANVLTF.

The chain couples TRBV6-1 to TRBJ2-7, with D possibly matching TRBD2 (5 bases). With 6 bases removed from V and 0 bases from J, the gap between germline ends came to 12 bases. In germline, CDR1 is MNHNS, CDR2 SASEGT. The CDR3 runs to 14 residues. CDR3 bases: TGTGCCAGCAGACCCACGGGGTCCTCCTACGAGCAGTACGTC. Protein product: CASRPTGSSYEQYV.

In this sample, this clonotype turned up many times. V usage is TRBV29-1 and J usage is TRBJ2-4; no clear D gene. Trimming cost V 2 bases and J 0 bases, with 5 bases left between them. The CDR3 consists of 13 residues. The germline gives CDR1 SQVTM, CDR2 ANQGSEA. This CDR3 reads CSVETGAKNIQYF. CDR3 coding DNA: TGCAGCGTTGAAACGGGAGCCAAAAACATTCAGTACTTC.

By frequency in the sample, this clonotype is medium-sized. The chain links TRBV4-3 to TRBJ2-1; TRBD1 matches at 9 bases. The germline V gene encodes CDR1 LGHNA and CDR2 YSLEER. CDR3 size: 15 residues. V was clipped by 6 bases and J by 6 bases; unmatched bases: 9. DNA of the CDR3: TGCGCCAGCAGTCCCTCCGGGACAGGGCCCAATGAGCAGTTCTTC. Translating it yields CASSPSGTGPNEQFF.

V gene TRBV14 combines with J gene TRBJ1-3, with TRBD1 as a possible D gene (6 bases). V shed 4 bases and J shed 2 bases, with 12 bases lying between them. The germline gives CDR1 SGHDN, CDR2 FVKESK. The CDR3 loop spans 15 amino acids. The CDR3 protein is CASSPETGPGNTIYF. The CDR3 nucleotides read TGTGCCAGCAGCCCAGAGACAGGCCCTGGAAACACCATATATTTT.

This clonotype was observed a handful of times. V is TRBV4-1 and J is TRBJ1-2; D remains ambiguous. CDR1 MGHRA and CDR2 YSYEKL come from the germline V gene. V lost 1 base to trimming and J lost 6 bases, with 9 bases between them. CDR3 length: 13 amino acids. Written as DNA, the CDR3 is TGCGCCAGCAGCCAAGGTGGTTTTAATGGCTACACCTTC. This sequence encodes CASSQGGFNGYTF.

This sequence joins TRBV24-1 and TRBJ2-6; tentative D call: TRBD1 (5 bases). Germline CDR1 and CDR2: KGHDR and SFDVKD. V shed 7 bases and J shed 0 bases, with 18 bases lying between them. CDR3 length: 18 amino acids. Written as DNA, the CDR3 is TGTGCCACCAGCCCAACAGGTTCCTCCGCCTCTGGGGCCAACGTCCTGACTTTC. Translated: CATSPTGSSASGANVLTF.

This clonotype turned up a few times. Here the CDR3 DNA reads TGTGCCAGCAGTCTCCCCGGGGGTAACTATGGCTACACCTTC. This sequence encodes CASSLPGGNYGYTF. The gene calls are TRBV12-3 or TRBV12-4 and TRBJ1-2; maybe TRBD1 (5 bases). The germline V and J ends were trimmed by 5 bases and 1 base, with 11 bases remaining between them. The CDR3 is 14 amino acids.

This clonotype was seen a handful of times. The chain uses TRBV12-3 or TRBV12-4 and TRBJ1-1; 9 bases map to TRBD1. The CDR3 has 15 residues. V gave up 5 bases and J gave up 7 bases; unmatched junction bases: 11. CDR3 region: CASSLAGTGNFEAFF. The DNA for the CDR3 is TGTGCCAGCAGTCTCGCCGGGACAGGGAATTTTGAAGCTTTCTTT.

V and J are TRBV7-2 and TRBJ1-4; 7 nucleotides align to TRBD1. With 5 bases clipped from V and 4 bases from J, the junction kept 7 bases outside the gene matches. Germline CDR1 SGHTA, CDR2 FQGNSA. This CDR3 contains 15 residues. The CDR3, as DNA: TGTGCCAGCAGCACACAGGGGTCCCATAATGAAAAACTGTTTTTT. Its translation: CASSTQGSHNEKLFF.

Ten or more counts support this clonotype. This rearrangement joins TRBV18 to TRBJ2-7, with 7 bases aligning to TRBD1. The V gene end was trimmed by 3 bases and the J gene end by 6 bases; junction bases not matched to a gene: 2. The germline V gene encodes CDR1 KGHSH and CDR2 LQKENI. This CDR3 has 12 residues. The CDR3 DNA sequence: TGTGCCAGCTCACCCACAGGGGTCGAGCAGTACGTC. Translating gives CASSPTGVEQYV.

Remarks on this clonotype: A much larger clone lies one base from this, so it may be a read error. CDR3 DNA: TGCGCCAGCAGCGACAGGTGGTACAATGAGCAGTTCTTC. This encodes CASSDRWYNEQFF. The chain uses TRBV5-1 and TRBJ2-1, with D possibly being TRBD1 (6 bases). Trimming pared 4 bases from V and 4 bases from J, leaving 9 bases between. The CDR3 totals 13 residues. Germline V gene data show CDR1 as SGHRS and CDR2 as YFSETQ.

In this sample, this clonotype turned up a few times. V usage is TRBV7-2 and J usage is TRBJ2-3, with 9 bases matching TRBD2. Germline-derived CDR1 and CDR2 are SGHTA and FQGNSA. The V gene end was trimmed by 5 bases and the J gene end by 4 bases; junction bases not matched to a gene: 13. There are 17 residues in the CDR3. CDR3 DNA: TGTGCCAGCAGCATGCAGCCGGGACTAGCTGTCGCAGATACGCAGTATTTT. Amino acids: CASSMQPGLAVADTQYF.

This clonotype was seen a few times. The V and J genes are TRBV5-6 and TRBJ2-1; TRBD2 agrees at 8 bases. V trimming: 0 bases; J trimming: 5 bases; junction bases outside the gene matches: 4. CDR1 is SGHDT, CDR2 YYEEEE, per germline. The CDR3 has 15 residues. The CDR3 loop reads CASSLVGGAHNEQFF. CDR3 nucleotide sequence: TGTGCCAGCAGCTTGGTCGGGGGGGCCCACAATGAGCAGTTCTTC.